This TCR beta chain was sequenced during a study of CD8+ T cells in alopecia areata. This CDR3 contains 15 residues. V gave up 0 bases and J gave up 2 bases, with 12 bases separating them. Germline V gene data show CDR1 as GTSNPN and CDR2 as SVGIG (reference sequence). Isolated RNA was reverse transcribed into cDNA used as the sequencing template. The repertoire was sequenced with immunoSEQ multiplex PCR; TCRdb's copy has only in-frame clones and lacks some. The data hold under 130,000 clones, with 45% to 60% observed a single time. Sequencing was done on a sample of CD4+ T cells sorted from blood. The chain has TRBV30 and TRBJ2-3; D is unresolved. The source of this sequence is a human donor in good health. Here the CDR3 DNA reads TGTGCCTGGAGTGTACGACTGGGTTACACAGATACGCAGTATTTT. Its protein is CAWSVRLGYTDTQYF.